This T cell receptor beta chain originates from a study of blood T cell repertoires in COVID-19. Overall study: Italy, Spain and the United States were the sources of the convalescent and acute COVID-19 samples.

How the authors handled the data: Estimates of nucleated cell counts were drawn from the amplification of reference gene primers. Here immunoSEQ multiplex PCR was the method, and the copy in TCRdb shows in-frame clones only, minus some. V and J calls and clone size are as listed in that table; D and trimming were resolved from the DNA. The table has fewer than 150,000 clones, around 87% seen once. Germline V gene lookup returns CDR1 SGHTA and CDR2 FQGNSA. This CDR3 region has 16 residues. V shed 6 bases, J shed 2 bases, and the junction held 7 bases outside the gene matches. The sequence came from a woman aged 40 to 50 with acute or convalescent COVID-19. The genes are TRBV7-2 and TRBJ2-3; 11 bases fit TRBD2. Sample: peripheral blood. This CDR3 is CASRFPGLADTDTQYF. The DNA for the CDR3 is TGTGCCAGCAGGTTCCCGGGACTAGCGGACACAGATACGCAGTATTTT.